This TCR beta chain was recorded in a study of blood T cells in healthy people across ages. Overall study results and limits: Estimates of diversity drawn from one million T cells were considered underestimates. CMV infection status of these donors was not known.

Turning to this clonotype: Antigen specificity is unknown.

Each donor's blood draw was 7.5 to 10 milliliters of peripheral blood. The study isolated at least 6.5 million PBMCs from each sample. A sample-barcoded 5' primer and a J-beta primer mix were used in a second PCR of about 6 to 11 cycles. TCRdb reprocessed the 5' RACE reads via MiXCR and lists one record per CDR3 protein. The sample carries about 940,000 distinct CDR3 sequences, around 48% recorded once. The specimen sequenced was blood. The receptor was derived from a man under 40 in good health.

In DNA, the CDR3 is TGTGCCAGCAGTCCTCGGGACGGATACAATGAGCAGTTCTTC. Its translation is CASSPRDGYNEQFF. The chain has TRBV5-6 and TRBJ2-1; D is perhaps TRBD1 or TRBD2 (5 bases each). The V end lost 5 bases, the J end lost 4 bases, and 13 bases lay between the germline ends. The CDR3 covers 14 residues. The germline gives CDR1 SGHDT, CDR2 YYEEEE.